This T cell receptor beta chain was captured in a study of OX40 agonist ivuxolimab in advanced cancers. Study-wide context: Ivuxolimab was a fully human IgG2 agonistic monoclonal antibody targeting the costimulatory receptor OX40 (CD134). In the dose-escalation cohort, 65% to 85% of patients were male, and the mean age was approximately 60 years with a range of roughly 20 to 79. Partial responses occurred in three dose-escalation patients, of whom one had hepatocellular carcinoma and two had cutaneous melanoma. The purpose of peripheral TCRbeta sequencing was to test whether ivuxolimab changed TCR sequence diversity and led to clonal T-cell expansion. Among the 52 dose-escalation patients, around 20 had hepatocellular carcinoma, approximately 15 melanoma, 9 renal cell carcinoma and 9 head and neck cancer. The paper describes the monotherapy dose-escalation part (N ≈ 49 patients) of the phase I trial of ivuxolimab. Patients were allowed to have had prior anti-PD-1, anti-PD-L1 or anti-CTLA-4 therapy, and less than 45% of the dose-escalation patients had previously received checkpoint inhibitors. Intravenous ivuxolimab was administered to patients every 2 weeks at six dose levels: 0.01, 0.1, 0.3, 1.5, 3 and 10 mg/kg. Paper-wide results and their limitations: In the 0.1-3.0 mg/kg groups, partial responders were among the patients with the lowest normalized peripheral clonal expansion, particularly in CD8+ T cells. The antigen specificity of the peripheral T cells that underwent clonal expansion was not determined. Low levels of normalized T-cell clonal expansion were also seen in some patients who did not respond. After ivuxolimab, CD8+ T cells had more expanded clones than CD4+ T cells on average. At doses from 0.1 to 3.0 mg/kg, clonal expansion was seen in both CD4+ and CD8+ blood T cells between baseline and week 6.

Notes on this clone: Its antigen is currently not known. Base qualities were left out, and no much larger clone turns up one base away.

Genomic DNA was extracted from sorted cells for sequencing of the TCRbeta CDR3 region. The immunoSEQ Assay was used to sequence the TCRbeta CDR3 regions. This is the immuneACCESS table as TCRdb keeps it, with only in-frame sequences that have V and J called. A part of the clones is gone; compared with another copy, unresolved V genes explain less than half, and the rest is unexplained. The sample records about 57,000 clones, about 93% of which are singletons. The leading ten clones occupy more than 20% of the sample. Per the germline V gene, MDHEN is the CDR1 and SYDVKM is the CDR2. V is reduced by 6 bases and J by 0 bases, leaving a spacing of 12 bases between them. The CDR3 numbers 15 residues from cysteine through phenylalanine. Only the CDR3 DNA stays, 45 bases, in frame from base 1. The trial excluded patients who had a history of autoimmune disease or who were on systemic immunosuppression. Peripheral blood for TCR sequencing was collected from all dose cohorts at baseline, on cycle 4 day 1, and on cycle 7 day 1. The samples were drawn from a first-in-human, open-label, multicenter phase I dose-escalation trial of ivuxolimab. Adults with locally advanced or metastatic melanoma, renal cell carcinoma, hepatocellular carcinoma or head and neck squamous cell carcinoma were enrolled in the trial. Before TCR sequencing, CD4+ T cells and CD8+ T cells from peripheral blood were sorted into separate populations.

This TCR came from an adult with an advanced solid tumor such as melanoma, head and neck, liver or kidney cancer. This specimen consisted of CD4+ or CD8+ T cells sorted from blood, obtained in a trial of the OX40 agonist ivuxolimab. The rearranged segments are TRBV28 and TRBJ2-1; TRBD2 could be the D gene, as 6 bases match. The nucleotide sequence reads TGTGCCAGCAGCCCACGGGAGAGCTCCTACAATGAGCAGTTCTTC. Its amino acids are CASSPRESSYNEQFF.